This T cell receptor (beta chain) was identified in a study of regulatory T cells in long-lasting Graves disease. Concerning this clonotype: Antigen: not known.

Time point described: newly diagnosed GD, antithyroid drugs for less than 3 months. PBMC RNA served as the TCR library source. Study outcomes and limitations: The study found lower TCR diversity in persistent Graves' patients than in newly diagnosed ones.

There are 15 residues in the CDR3. CDR1 and CDR2 (germline): MNHEY, SVGEGT. V lost 5 bases, J lost 5 bases, and 18 bases lay in between. With iRepertoire HTBI primers and Arm-PCR of CDR3 regions, TCR beta libraries were built. Via MiXCR, TCRdb re-called the multiplex PCR reads, giving one row per CDR3 protein. The data show about 220,000 distinct CDR3 sequences, about 17% seen once. The V gene is TRBV6-2 or TRBV6-3, the J gene TRBJ1-2; no definite D call. The sample here was peripheral blood mononuclear cells (PBMCs), taken at new diagnosis, from a patient treated with antithyroid drugs. The receptor was isolated from a female donor with Graves disease. The CDR3 DNA reads as TGTGCCAGCAGTGAAGTGAGGACCGCGGAATATGGCTACACCTTC. Translating it yields CASSEVRTAEYGYTF.